The entry below gives a single T cell receptor (beta chain) sequence along with its context. After thawing and overnight rest, PBMC were stained with GMM-loaded CD1B tetramer, viability dye and anti-CD3 for sorting. The lipid loaded on the CD1B tetramers was C32 glucose monomycolate from Rhodococcus equi. Each donor contributed 80,000 to 100,000 sorted tetramer-negative cells. The data were taken from a study of T cells in tuberculosis. Study overall: T cells were selected with CD1B tetramers loaded with glucose monomycolate.

Study-wide points: Low-affinity CD1B-GMM tetramer-binding T cells may have been missed.

Per the germline V gene, CDR1 is SGHRS and CDR2 is YFSETQ. Trimming took 4 bases from V and 2 from J; bases not matched to a gene: 8. The CDR3 runs 15 residues. Clones were sequenced by immunoSEQ multiplex PCR, and TCRdb holds only the in-frame ones, with some missing. The profile shows 80,000 to 90,000 clones, just over 90% of them singletons. Sequenced sample: CD1b-GMM tetramer-negative cells sorted from PBMCs. The chain couples TRBV5-1 to TRBJ1-1; 7 nucleotides match TRBD1. The clonotype originates from an adult woman with latent tuberculosis. The CDR3 DNA reads TGCGCCAGCAGCCCGCCGGGACAGATTAACACTGAAGCTTTCTTT. Translation gives CASSPPGQINTEAFF.